This entry describes one TCR beta chain. Profiling relied on immunoSEQ multiplex PCR, and the TCRdb table lists in-frame clones only, not all of them. The sample has about 110,000 clones, 75% to 85% seen once. The data stem from a study of blood T cell repertoires in COVID-19. The germline gives CDR1 LGHNA, CDR2 YSLEER. Trimming at V came to 4 bases and at J to 6 bases, leaving 11 bases not matched to a gene. The CDR3 extends over 15 amino acids. Sequencing was performed on peripheral blood. The clonotype was recovered from an older woman with acute or convalescent COVID-19. The rearrangement uses TRBV4-3 and TRBJ1-1, with 7 nucleotides matching TRBD1. In DNA form, the CDR3 reads TGCGCCAGCAGCCCCCAAGGCCACAGGGGTTCTGAAGCTTTCTTT. The encoded protein is CASSPQGHRGSEAFF.